The T cell receptor beta chain described here comes from a study of metastatic and nonmetastatic thyroid tumors. About the study: Peripheral blood and tumor or nodule samples from malignant and benign thyroid patients were compared.

Study conclusions and caveats: As reported, TCR beta diversity in blood and tumor was significantly higher in malignant thyroid tumors than in benign nodules.

This clone was observed many times. Its antigen remains unidentified. Authors' data handling: A classifier of distant metastasis in papillary thyroid cancer was built from CDR3 differences (across clinicopathological groups). TCRdb redid the clone calls on the PCR reads using MiXCR. TCRdb assigned the V and J calls; the authors' analysis was not used. The table records 34,000 or so clones, roughly a fifth of them present only once. This CDR3 has 19 residues. Trimming stripped 2 bases from V and 7 bases from J, with 29 bases between. Germline CDR1 is SGHVS and CDR2 is FQNEAQ. Patients had received no treatment of any kind before thyroid surgery.

Material: blood. This sequence joins TRBV7-8 and TRBJ1-1; D gene unclear. The origin of this receptor is a female donor with papillary thyroid cancer or a benign thyroid nodule (not recorded which). Some clones in this sample may be carry-over from other donors' samples. CDR3 bases: TGTGCCAGCAGCTTATCTCTGGGCCCTCAATCTCGTCTTTGGGTTGAAGCTTTCTTT. Encoded protein: CASSLSLGPQSRLWVEAFF. Together with reference TRBV7-8 and TRBJ1-1, the CDR3 gives the full variable domain: GAGVSQSPRYKVAKRGQDVALRCDPISGHVSLFWYQQALGQGPEFLTYFQNEAQLDKSGLPSDRFFAERPEGSVSTLKIQRTQQEDSAVYLCASSLSLGPQSRLWVEAFFGQGTRLTVV.